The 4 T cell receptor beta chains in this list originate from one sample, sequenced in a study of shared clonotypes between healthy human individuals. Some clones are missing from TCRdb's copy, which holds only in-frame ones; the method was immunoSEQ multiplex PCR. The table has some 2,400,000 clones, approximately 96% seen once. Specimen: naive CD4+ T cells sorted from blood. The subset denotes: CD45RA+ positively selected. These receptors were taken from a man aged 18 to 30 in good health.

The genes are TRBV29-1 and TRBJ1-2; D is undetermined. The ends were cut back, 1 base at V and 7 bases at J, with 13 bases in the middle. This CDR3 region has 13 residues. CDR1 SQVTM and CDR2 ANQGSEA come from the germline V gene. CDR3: CSVEVTGKLGYTF. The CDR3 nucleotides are TGCAGCGTTGAAGTTACCGGGAAACTTGGCTACACCTTC.

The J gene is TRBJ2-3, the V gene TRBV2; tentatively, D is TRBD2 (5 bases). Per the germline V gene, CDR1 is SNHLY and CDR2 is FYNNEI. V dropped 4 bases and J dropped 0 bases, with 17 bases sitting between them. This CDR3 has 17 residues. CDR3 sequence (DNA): TGTGCCAGCAGTGGACACCCGGCCAGGACTAGCACAGATACGCAGTATTTT. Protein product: CASSGHPARTSTDTQYF.

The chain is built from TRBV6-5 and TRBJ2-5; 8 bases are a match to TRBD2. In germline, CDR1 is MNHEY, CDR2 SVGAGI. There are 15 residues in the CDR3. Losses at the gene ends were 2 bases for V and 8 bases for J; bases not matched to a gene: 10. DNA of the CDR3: TGTGCCAGCAGTTACGGTGGAGTTAGCGGGGCCACCCAGTACTTC. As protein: CASSYGGVSGATQYF.

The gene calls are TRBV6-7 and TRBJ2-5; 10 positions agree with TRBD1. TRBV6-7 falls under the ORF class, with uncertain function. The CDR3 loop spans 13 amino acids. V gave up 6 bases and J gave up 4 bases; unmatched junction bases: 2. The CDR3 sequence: CASRGQGTETQYF. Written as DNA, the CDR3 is TGTGCCAGCAGGGGACAGGGGACAGAGACCCAGTACTTC.